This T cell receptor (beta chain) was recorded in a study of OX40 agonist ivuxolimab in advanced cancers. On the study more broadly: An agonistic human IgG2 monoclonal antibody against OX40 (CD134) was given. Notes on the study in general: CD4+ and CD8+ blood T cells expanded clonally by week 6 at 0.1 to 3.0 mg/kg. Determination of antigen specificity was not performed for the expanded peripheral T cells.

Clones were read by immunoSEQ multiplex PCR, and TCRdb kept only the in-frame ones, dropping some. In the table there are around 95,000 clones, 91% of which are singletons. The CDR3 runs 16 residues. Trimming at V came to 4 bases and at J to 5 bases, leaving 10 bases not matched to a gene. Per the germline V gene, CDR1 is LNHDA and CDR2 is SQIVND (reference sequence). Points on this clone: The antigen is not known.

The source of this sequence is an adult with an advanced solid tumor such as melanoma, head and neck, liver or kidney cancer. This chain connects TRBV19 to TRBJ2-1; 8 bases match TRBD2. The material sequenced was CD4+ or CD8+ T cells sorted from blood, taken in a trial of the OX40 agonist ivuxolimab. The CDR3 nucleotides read TGTGCCAGTAGTAGGGAAGCGGGAGATTGGGACAATGAGCAGTTCTTC. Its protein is CASSREAGDWDNEQFF. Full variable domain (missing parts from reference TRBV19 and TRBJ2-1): DGGITQSPKYLFRKEGQNVTLSCEQNLNHDAMYWYRQDPGQGLRLIYYSQIVNDFQKGDIAEGYSVSREKKESFPLTVTSAQKNPTAFYLCASSREAGDWDNEQFFGPGTRLTVL.